The entry below gives a single T cell receptor beta chain sequence along with its context. It lacks a known antigen. No much larger clonotype is one base removed from it; base qualities were not supplied. The donors were healthy, HIV-negative adults who had no recently reported acute infections or vaccinations. Every donor was a Caucasian adult residing in Nashville, Tennessee, USA. CD4+ T cells were enriched through magnetic negative selection, after which naive cells were positively selected on CD45RA and the remaining negative fraction served as the memory subset. Blood was collected by leukapheresis, and PBMCs were isolated by Ficoll-Histopaque density gradient centrifugation and then cryopreserved in liquid nitrogen vapor phase. Analytical flow cytometry was used to check the purity and quantity of every magnetically sorted T cell population. Each sorted fraction had its genomic DNA isolated and then quantified by UV absorbance on a Nanodrop 2000c.

Deletion took 4 bases off V and 4 bases off J, with a span of 10 bases between the germline ends. In the germline V gene, CDR1 corresponds to SGHVS and CDR2 to FQNEAQ. CDR3 length: 13 amino acids, cysteine to phenylalanine. Here the CDR3 DNA is all that survives: 39 bases in frame from base 1. This specimen comes from a study of shared clonotypes between healthy human individuals (dated by TCRdb to 2020 to 2022). In terms of the full investigation: The cohort included a few men and a couple of women between 18 and 49 years of age. For each donor, CD4 naive and CD4 memory were each run on three plates, CD8 naive on two plates, and CD8 memory on one plate. To estimate repertoire size and how much clonotype sharing occurs between individuals, the study deeply sequenced the blood TCR repertoires of about five healthy adults. To increase sequencing depth and limit assay-specific biases, different laboratories used diverse techniques to prepare libraries and sequence TCR repertoires. Each donor's leukapheresis produced roughly between roughly 0.85 and 9.5 billion PBMCs. Here is what the overall study found, with its caveats: Because the study included only a small number of donors, the genetic and exposure-history diversity represented was limited. Across four donors, roughly 5.1% of naive CD4, more than 3% of naive CD8, 2.3% of memory CD4, and roughly 0.41% of memory CD8 clonotypes were shared. Even with the large sequencing depth, rarefaction of the sorted-subset datasets indicated that sequencing was incomplete. Pairwise subsampling led to the expectation that sequencing depth would affect the degree of clonotype sharing among donors. Higher generation probabilities were observed for clonotypes shared by all four sorted-subset donors than for non-shared clonotypes. Naive subsets generally had larger estimated clonotype richness than memory subsets did. Sampling was restricted to blood, and TCR repertoires in tissue are likely to differ from TCR repertoires in blood.

Using the deep immunoSEQ assay, TCR CDR3 regions were amplified from genomic DNA by multiplex PCR. Genomic DNA extracted from each cell subset was distributed evenly over all wells of several immunoSEQ 96-well plates, and each plate served as one replicate. Each replicate PCR for sorted subsets received around 200 ng genomic DNA, equal to around 32,000 T cell genomes. Purified libraries were measured with a Qubit 3.0 fluorometer, size-checked on a Bioanalyzer 2100, and measured again with the KAPA Library Quantification kit. Every immunoSEQ 96-well plate was sequenced on a dedicated single-read 150-cycle Illumina NextSeq 550 flow cell. The study's processing was this. Because the immunoSEQ output held only junctional sequences and lacked quality scores, the filtering could not match the filtering applied to full-length reads. To assign V/J genes and CDR3, sequences were annotated against IMGT germline references using PyIR, a Python wrapper for IgBLAST v1.9. Any read was removed if the V/J assignment was weak (E-value above 1e-6), the CDR3 was missing, or the read contained stop codons, out-of-frame junctions, or ambiguous translated residues. V3J clonotypes were defined as sequences sharing the same inferred V gene, J gene, and CDR3 amino acid sequence. To compute the percentage overlap between repertoires, the number of shared unique clonotypes was divided by the size of the smaller repertoire. RTK rarefaction, the Chao1 estimator, and Recon v2.1 estimates of unobserved clonotypes were used to assess repertoire richness. For all TCRbeta clonotypes obtained by the gDNA method from a few donors, generation probabilities were computed with OLGA. TCRdb took over this immuneACCESS table, retaining in-frame rearrangements with V and J assigned. Such tables are incomplete; in checked studies, under half of the missing clones stem from an unresolved V gene, and the remainder is unexplained. Clonal size and the V and J genes are those of that table, whereas D and trimming came from the DNA. The sample table records hundreds of thousands of clones; around two thirds of these occur just once. The ten largest clones capture 1.7% of the sample.

The clonotype originates from a woman aged 25-40 years in good health. The chain employs TRBV7-8 and TRBJ1-2, with TRBD1 tentatively as D gene (6 bases match). The sequenced sample consisted of memory CD4+ T cells sorted from blood. According to the study, the label for this sample's cell subset or site signals: CD45RA-negative fraction. The CDR3 amino acid sequence is: CASSYGGGYGYTF. The nucleotide sequence is TGTGCCAGCAGCTACGGAGGGGGCTATGGCTACACCTTC. The CDR3 plus the reference TRBV7-8 and TRBJ1-2 genes for the other parts give the full variable domain: GAGVSQSPRYKVAKRGQDVALRCDPISGHVSLFWYQQALGQGPEFLTYFQNEAQLDKSGLPSDRFFAERPEGSVSTLKIQRTQQEDSAVYLCASSYGGGYGYTFGSGTRLTVV.